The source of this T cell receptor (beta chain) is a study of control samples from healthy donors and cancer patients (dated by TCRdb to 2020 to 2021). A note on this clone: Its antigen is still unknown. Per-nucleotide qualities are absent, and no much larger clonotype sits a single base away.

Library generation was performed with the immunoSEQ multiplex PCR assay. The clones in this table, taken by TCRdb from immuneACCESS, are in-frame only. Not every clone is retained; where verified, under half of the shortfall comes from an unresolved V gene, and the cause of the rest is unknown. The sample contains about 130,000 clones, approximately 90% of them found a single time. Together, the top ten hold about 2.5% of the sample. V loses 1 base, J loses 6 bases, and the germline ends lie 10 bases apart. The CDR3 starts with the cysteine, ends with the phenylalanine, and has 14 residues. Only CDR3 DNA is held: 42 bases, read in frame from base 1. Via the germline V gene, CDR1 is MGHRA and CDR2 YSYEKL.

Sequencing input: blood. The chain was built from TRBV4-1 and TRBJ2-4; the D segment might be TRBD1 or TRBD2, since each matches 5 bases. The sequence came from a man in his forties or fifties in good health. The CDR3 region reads CASSQVKGTNIQYF. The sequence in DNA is TGCGCCAGCAGCCAAGTCAAGGGGACAAACATTCAGTACTTC.